This entry features one TCR beta chain sequence. The starting material, unfractionated whole blood, was used for total RNA extraction. This specimen comes from a study of human T cells and chemical hapten exposure. In the study overall: Minor volume differences among pooled libraries chiefly drove per-sample TCR yield variation.

The CDR3 extends over 15 amino acids. The germline V and J ends were trimmed by 3 bases and 5 bases, with 13 bases remaining between them. Germline V gives CDR1 WNHNN, CDR2 SYGVQD (reference sequence). Unique molecular identifiers were attached to individual cDNA molecules within the library. Per the authors' pipeline: The median was about 100,000 TCRs per sample, ranging roughly 20,000 to 750,000. TCRdb re-called the 5' RACE reads with MiXCR, one entry per CDR3 protein. TCRdb, rather than the study authors, made the V and J calls. Found here are 110,000 or so distinct CDR3 sequences, around a fifth of them singletons; the top ten hold approximately 2.6%.

This chain joins TRBV10-1 and TRBJ2-2; perhaps TRBD1 as D (5 bases). This receptor was taken from a human donor in good health. The CDR3 protein is CASSEISPGTGELFF. The CDR3 bases are TGCGCCAGCAGTGAAATTTCTCCAGGGACCGGGGAGCTGTTTTTT.